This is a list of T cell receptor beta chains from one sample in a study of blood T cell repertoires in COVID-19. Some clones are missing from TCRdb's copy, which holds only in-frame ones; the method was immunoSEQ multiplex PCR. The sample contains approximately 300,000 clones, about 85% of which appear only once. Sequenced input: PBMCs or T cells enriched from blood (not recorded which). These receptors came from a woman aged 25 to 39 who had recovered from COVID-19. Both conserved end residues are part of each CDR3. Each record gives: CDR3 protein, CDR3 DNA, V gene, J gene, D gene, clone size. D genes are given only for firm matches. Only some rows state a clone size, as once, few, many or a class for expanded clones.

CASSFAGHEKLFF	TGTGCCAGCAGCTTTGCGGGGCATGAAAAACTGTTTTTT	TRBV5-5	TRBJ1-4	.	.
CSVEGSGSVTGELFF	TGCAGCGTTGAAGGGTCGGGGTCGGTCACCGGGGAGCTGTTTTTT	TRBV29-1	TRBJ2-2	.	.
CASSVSTVPYEQYF	TGTGCCAGCAGCGTATCGACAGTCCCCTACGAGCAGTACTTC	TRBV9	TRBJ2-7	.	.
CASSPDGGMLKTQYF	TGTGCCAGCAGCCCGGACGGGGGTATGTTAAAGACCCAGTACTTC	TRBV7-9	TRBJ2-5	.	once
CASSPSFQSSVYGYTF	TGTGCCAGCAGCCCTAGCTTCCAGAGCAGTGTCTATGGCTACACCTTC	TRBV16	TRBJ1-2	.	.
CASSLPRPGTEAFF	TGCGCCAGCAGCTTGCCGCGGCCGGGGACTGAAGCTTTCTTT	TRBV5-1	TRBJ1-1	.	.
CASSLRQRGGNEQFF	TGTGCCAGCAGCCTTCGACAGAGAGGTGGCAATGAGCAGTTCTTC	TRBV13	TRBJ2-1	.	once
CASSQDPDRNYGYTF	TGTGCCAGCAGCCAAGATCCCGACAGAAACTATGGCTACACCTTC	TRBV4-2	TRBJ1-2	.	.
CASRDRVGYTF	TGTGCCAGCAGAGACAGGGTTGGCTACACCTTC	TRBV2	TRBJ1-2	TRBD1	.
CSVADRVSYEQYF	TGCAGCGTTGCGGACAGGGTCTCCTACGAGCAGTACTTC	TRBV29-1	TRBJ2-7	TRBD1	.
CASSAGYRVYGYTF	TGTGCCAGCAGCGCAGGGTATAGGGTATATGGCTACACCTTC	TRBV9	TRBJ1-2	.	.
CASSEVLRSSGNTIYF	TGTGCCAGCAGTGAAGTCCTGCGGAGCTCTGGAAACACCATATATTTT	TRBV6-1	TRBJ1-3	.	many
CASSMYKFGAEAFF	TGTGCCAGTAGTATGTATAAGTTCGGGGCTGAAGCTTTCTTT	TRBV19	TRBJ1-1	.	.
CASSHGLSYEQYF	TGTGCCAGCAGTCACGGACTTAGCTACGAGCAGTACTTC	TRBV6-5	TRBJ2-7	.	.
CASSLLRRENAPLHF	TGCGCCAGCAGCCTCCTACGACGGGAGAACGCACCCCTCCACTTT	TRBV5-1	TRBJ1-6	.	.
CASSFGRTGGRTEAFF	TGTGCCAGCAGTTTTGGACGAACAGGGGGCCGCACTGAAGCTTTCTTT	TRBV28	TRBJ1-1	TRBD1	few
CASSHPGVISTDTQYF	TGTGCCAGCAGTCACCCGGGGGTTATCTCCACAGATACGCAGTATTTT	TRBV5-4	TRBJ2-3	.	.
CASSATGSAGGNQPQHF	TGTGCCAGTAGTGCCACAGGGTCGGCGGGGGGAAATCAGCCCCAGCATTTT	TRBV19	TRBJ1-5	.	.
CASSLWDRGYNEQFF	TGTGCCAGCAGCCTATGGGACAGGGGTTACAATGAGCAGTTCTTC	TRBV7-9	TRBJ2-1	TRBD1	.
CATSRERDRGEKLFF	TGTGCCACCAGCAGGGAAAGGGACAGGGGGGAAAAACTGTTTTTT	TRBV15	TRBJ1-4	TRBD1	.
CASSPNGGGGYTEAFF	TGCGCCAGCAGCCCCAATGGGGGGGGAGGGTACACTGAAGCTTTCTTT	TRBV5-1	TRBJ1-1	.	.
CAAKKTTGGNTIYF	TGTGCCGCAAAGAAAACAACGGGGGGAAACACCATATATTTT	TRBV10-3	TRBJ1-3	.	.
CASRDRERAGELFF	TGTGCCAGCCGGGACAGGGAGCGAGCCGGGGAGCTGTTTTTT	TRBV19	TRBJ2-2	TRBD1	.
CASSPAETNTGELFF	TGTGCCAGCAGCCCAGCGGAGACCAACACCGGGGAGCTGTTTTTT	TRBV7-9	TRBJ2-2	.	.
CASSPRTSGVVNEQFF	TGTGCCAGCAGCCCCCGGACTAGCGGGGTTGTCAATGAGCAGTTCTTC	TRBV9	TRBJ2-1	TRBD2	.
CAWNREGVNTIYF	TGTGCCTGGAACAGGGAAGGGGTAAACACCATATATTTT	TRBV30	TRBJ1-3	.	.
CASSYSRTGRYGYTF	TGTGCCAGCAGTTACTCACGGACAGGGCGCTATGGCTACACCTTC	TRBV6-2/TRBV6-3	TRBJ1-2	TRBD1	.
CASRDRGRNDGYTF	TGTGCCAGCAGAGACAGGGGGCGGAACGATGGCTACACCTTC	TRBV4-2	TRBJ1-2	TRBD1	.
CASSTSRAGGRYGYTF	TGTGCCAGCAGCACCTCCCGGGCAGGGGGCAGGTATGGCTACACCTTC	TRBV5-4	TRBJ1-2	TRBD1	.
CASSSRQGPSGDTQYF	TGCGCCAGCAGCTCCCGACAGGGACCCTCGGGAGATACGCAGTATTTT	TRBV5-1	TRBJ2-3	TRBD1	.
CASSQDRDSLYGYTF	TGCGCCAGCAGCCAAGATAGGGACAGCCTATATGGCTACACCTTC	TRBV4-1	TRBJ1-2	TRBD1	.
CAWSDDPPGAFF	TGTGCCTGGAGCGACGACCCACCGGGGGCTTTCTTT	TRBV30	TRBJ1-1	.	.
CASSLTRGTNEKLFF	TGTGCCAGCAGTCTGACCAGGGGAACTAATGAAAAACTGTTTTTT	TRBV6-5	TRBJ1-4	.	.
CASSLLSQPQHF	TGTGCCAGCAGTCTCTTAAGCCAGCCCCAGCATTTT	TRBV6-2/TRBV6-3	TRBJ1-5	.	.
CASSQERGSSTDTQYF	TGTGCCAGCAGCCAAGAAAGGGGGTCTAGCACAGATACGCAGTATTTT	TRBV4-2	TRBJ2-3	.	.
CASSQAPIYEQYF	TGTGCCAGCAGCCAAGCCCCAATCTACGAGCAGTACTTC	TRBV14	TRBJ2-7	.	few
CASSLRAGRVTNTGELFF	TGCGCCAGCAGCCTCCGCGCGGGACGGGTGACGAACACCGGGGAGCTGTTTTTT	TRBV5-1	TRBJ2-2	.	once
CASSVRGGVYNEQFF	TGTGCCAGCAGCGTCAGGGGAGGGGTTTACAATGAGCAGTTCTTC	TRBV7-8	TRBJ2-1	.	.
CASSLVGTGGDGGELFF	TGTGCCAGCAGCTTAGTTGGGACAGGGGGCGATGGCGGGGAGCTGTTTTTT	TRBV7-6	TRBJ2-2	TRBD1	.
CASSEVLPGGTDTQYF	TGTGCCAGCAGTGAAGTCCTCCCCGGGGGTACAGATACGCAGTATTTT	TRBV2	TRBJ2-3	.	once
CASSQDRGSVYTF	TGTGCCAGCAGCCAGGACAGGGGGTCGGTCTACACCTTC	TRBV5-4	TRBJ1-2	TRBD1	.